This is a list of T cell receptor beta chains from one sample in a study of T-cell memory formation after mild COVID-19. TCRdb reprocessed the 5' RACE reads via MiXCR and lists one record per CDR3 protein. The table includes over 250,000 distinct CDR3 sequences, about 15% detected once. Sequencing was done on a sample of PBMCs or a T cell subset sorted from them (not recorded which). The receptors here all came from a man between 18 and 29 years old who had mild COVID-19 (a few samples of this study predate the infection). Cell type and time point are not known. Each CDR3 is given with its conserved first and last residue. Fields, in order: clone size, V gene, J gene, D gene, CDR3 DNA, CDR3 protein. D genes are given only for firm matches. Expanded clones get a size class; other rows say once, few or many, or leave the size out.

clone_size: .
v_call: TRBV5-4
j_call: TRBJ1-2
d_call: TRBD1
cdr3_nt: TGTGCCAGCAGCTTCGGACAGGGGGACGGCTACACCTTC
cdr3_aa: CASSFGQGDGYTF

clone_size: few
v_call: TRBV12-3/TRBV12-4
j_call: TRBJ2-3
d_call: .
cdr3_nt: TGTGCCAGCAGCAACCTAGGAGGGGGAGCAGATACGCAGTATTTT
cdr3_aa: CASSNLGGGADTQYF

clone_size: .
v_call: TRBV20-1
j_call: TRBJ1-4
d_call: .
cdr3_nt: TGCAGTGCTATTCGGGGAACAGGGGAAAAACTGTTTTTT
cdr3_aa: CSAIRGTGEKLFF

clone_size: few
v_call: TRBV9
j_call: TRBJ1-1
d_call: .
cdr3_nt: TGTGCCAGCCAAACAGGTTCCGGGAACACTGAAGCTTTCTTT
cdr3_aa: CASQTGSGNTEAFF

clone_size: many
v_call: TRBV30
j_call: TRBJ2-6
d_call: .
cdr3_nt: TGTGCCTGGAGTGTTCAGGGGGCCAACGTCCTGACTTTC
cdr3_aa: CAWSVQGANVLTF

clone_size: once
v_call: TRBV20-1
j_call: TRBJ2-6
d_call: .
cdr3_nt: TGCAGTGGCGTCTCTGGGGCCAACGTCCTGACTTTC
cdr3_aa: CSGVSGANVLTF

clone_size: .
v_call: TRBV13
j_call: TRBJ2-1
d_call: TRBD1
cdr3_nt: TGTGCCAGCAGCGTAAACAGGGACAGGGGAAATGAGCAGTTCTTC
cdr3_aa: CASSVNRDRGNEQFF

clone_size: .
v_call: TRBV20-1
j_call: TRBJ2-3
d_call: TRBD2
cdr3_nt: TGCAGTGTACAAGCGGGATTCACAGATACGCAGTATTTT
cdr3_aa: CSVQAGFTDTQYF

clone_size: few
v_call: TRBV6-6
j_call: TRBJ1-4
d_call: .
cdr3_nt: TGTGCCAGCAGTCCTCGGGGAAGGGGGGATGAAAAACTGTTTTTT
cdr3_aa: CASSPRGRGDEKLFF

clone_size: .
v_call: TRBV9
j_call: TRBJ2-7
d_call: .
cdr3_nt: TGTGCCAGCAGCGTAGCGGGGGACTCTTTTTACGAGCAGTACTTC
cdr3_aa: CASSVAGDSFYEQYF

clone_size: .
v_call: TRBV5-6
j_call: TRBJ1-2
d_call: .
cdr3_nt: TGTGCCAGCAGCGACGCAGGGAGGACTTATGGCTACACCTTC
cdr3_aa: CASSDAGRTYGYTF

clone_size: few
v_call: TRBV4-3
j_call: TRBJ1-1
d_call: TRBD1
cdr3_nt: TGCGCCAGCAGCCAACGGTTACCGACAGGGGGCGTACATATGAACACTGAAGCTTTCTTT
cdr3_aa: CASSQRLPTGGVHMNTEAFF

clone_size: .
v_call: TRBV15
j_call: TRBJ1-1
d_call: TRBD1
cdr3_nt: TGTGCCACGGGACAGAGGAACACTGAAGCTTTCTTT
cdr3_aa: CATGQRNTEAFF

clone_size: .
v_call: TRBV19
j_call: TRBJ2-5
d_call: .
cdr3_nt: TGTGCCAGTAGGACGAACAGGGAAGAGACCCAGTACTTC
cdr3_aa: CASRTNREETQYF

clone_size: few
v_call: TRBV28
j_call: TRBJ1-6
d_call: TRBD1
cdr3_nt: TGTGCCAGCAGTCGGGACAGGAATTCACCCCTCCACTTT
cdr3_aa: CASSRDRNSPLHF

clone_size: .
v_call: TRBV7-9
j_call: TRBJ1-4
d_call: .
cdr3_nt: TGTGCCAGCAGCTCACTGCCGGAAAAGTTCGAAAAACTGTTTTTT
cdr3_aa: CASSSLPEKFEKLFF

clone_size: .
v_call: TRBV30
j_call: TRBJ1-5
d_call: .
cdr3_nt: TGTGCCTGGAGTGTAAGGGCCGATCAGCCCCAGCATTTT
cdr3_aa: CAWSVRADQPQHF

clone_size: few
v_call: TRBV7-9
j_call: TRBJ2-3
d_call: .
cdr3_nt: TGTGCCAGCAGCCCAGAAGGCCCTGATACGCAGTATTTT
cdr3_aa: CASSPEGPDTQYF

clone_size: .
v_call: TRBV29-1
j_call: TRBJ2-7
d_call: .
cdr3_nt: TGCAGCCCACCTACCGAGGGCGAGCAGTACTTC
cdr3_aa: CSPPTEGEQYF

clone_size: few
v_call: TRBV6-5
j_call: TRBJ2-3
d_call: .
cdr3_nt: TGTGCCAGCAGTTACTCAGGTGCAGGGCAGGCAGATACGCAGTATTTT
cdr3_aa: CASSYSGAGQADTQYF

clone_size: .
v_call: TRBV5-1
j_call: TRBJ2-4
d_call: .
cdr3_nt: TGCGCCAGCAGCTTGGCGGGGGGCGTGAACATTCAGTACTTC
cdr3_aa: CASSLAGGVNIQYF

clone_size: .
v_call: TRBV7-6
j_call: TRBJ1-1
d_call: .
cdr3_nt: TGTGCCAGCAGCTTAAGGGACGGCTCGGTAGTTTTCTTT
cdr3_aa: CASSLRDGSVVFF

clone_size: .
v_call: TRBV3-1
j_call: TRBJ1-2
d_call: .
cdr3_nt: TGTGCCAGCAGCCAGTCTAGGGTAACCTATGGCTACACCTTC
cdr3_aa: CASSQSRVTYGYTF

clone_size: .
v_call: TRBV10-3
j_call: TRBJ2-1
d_call: .
cdr3_nt: TGTGCCACTTCAGGGCTGGGGTACAATGAGCAGTTCTTC
cdr3_aa: CATSGLGYNEQFF

clone_size: .
v_call: TRBV18
j_call: TRBJ2-7
d_call: TRBD2
cdr3_nt: TGTGCCAGCCACCCGGGACTAGGCTCCTACGAGCAGTACTTC
cdr3_aa: CASHPGLGSYEQYF

clone_size: few
v_call: TRBV18
j_call: TRBJ1-5
d_call: .
cdr3_nt: TGTGCCAGCTCAAACGGCCCCAATCAGCCCCAGCATTTT
cdr3_aa: CASSNGPNQPQHF

clone_size: few
v_call: TRBV5-1
j_call: TRBJ2-4
d_call: TRBD1
cdr3_nt: TGCGCCAGCAGCTTGTACGGGGACAGGGGCATTCAGTACTTC
cdr3_aa: CASSLYGDRGIQYF

clone_size: .
v_call: TRBV5-4
j_call: TRBJ2-2
d_call: TRBD2
cdr3_nt: TGTGCCAGCAGCTCCCGACTAGCGTGTAACACCGGGGAGCTGTTTTTT
cdr3_aa: CASSSRLACNTGELFF

clone_size: many
v_call: TRBV18
j_call: TRBJ1-1
d_call: .
cdr3_nt: TGTGCCAGCTCACGGAGTAACACTGAAGCTTTCTTT
cdr3_aa: CASSRSNTEAFF

clone_size: few
v_call: TRBV4-1
j_call: TRBJ2-2
d_call: .
cdr3_nt: TGCGCCAGCAGCCAAGAAAATTTCGAGGCGAACACCGGGGAGCTGTTTTTT
cdr3_aa: CASSQENFEANTGELFF

clone_size: .
v_call: TRBV12-3/TRBV12-4
j_call: TRBJ2-5
d_call: .
cdr3_nt: TGTGCCAGCAGTTATGGGGCCCAGACCCAGTACTTC
cdr3_aa: CASSYGAQTQYF

clone_size: many
v_call: TRBV15
j_call: TRBJ2-1
d_call: .
cdr3_nt: TGTGCCACCAGCAGAGTTGGACACGGCAATGAGCAGTTCTTC
cdr3_aa: CATSRVGHGNEQFF

clone_size: .
v_call: TRBV20-1
j_call: TRBJ2-7
d_call: TRBD2
cdr3_nt: TGCAGTGCTAGATCGGGACTAGCGGATACCTACGAGCAGTACTTC
cdr3_aa: CSARSGLADTYEQYF